Listed below are T cell receptor beta chains from one sample, sequenced in a study of T cell responses to AZD1222 COVID-19 vaccine. Assay: immunoSEQ multiplex PCR; the TCRdb copy retains only in-frame clones and omits some. The sample yields some 180,000 clones, 85% to 95% seen once. The sample in question was peripheral blood, obtained on day 0 of AZD1222 vaccination. These receptors all stem from an adult in good health. Both conserved end residues are part of each CDR3.

v_call cdr3_aa
TRBV27 CASSPQPSSYNSPLHF
TRBV5-8 CASSWGVRTEAFF
TRBV11-1 CASSSGLNTEAFF
TRBV14 CASSQLGQGPNYGYTF
TRBV10-1 CASSESGVRGNEQFF
TRBV5-1 CASSFSGTVNQPQHF
TRBV29-1 CSGRDSLYEQYF
TRBV6-1 CASSEAGNYGYTF
TRBV7-7 CASSVAPPGAGPYEQYF
TRBV14 CASSQGTGIRSPLHF
TRBV18 CASSQVPLQGRANEKLFF
TRBV5-5 CASSGTGSETQYF
TRBV2 CASSGLSDRVGSPLHF
TRBV5-1 CASSLSPGQNYEQYF
TRBV6-6 CASRDPGQGNVREFF
TRBV5-1 CASSLGQGGRNTEAFF
TRBV5-1 CASSLPSGGATDTQYF
TRBV4-3 CASSDRWTNNSPLHF